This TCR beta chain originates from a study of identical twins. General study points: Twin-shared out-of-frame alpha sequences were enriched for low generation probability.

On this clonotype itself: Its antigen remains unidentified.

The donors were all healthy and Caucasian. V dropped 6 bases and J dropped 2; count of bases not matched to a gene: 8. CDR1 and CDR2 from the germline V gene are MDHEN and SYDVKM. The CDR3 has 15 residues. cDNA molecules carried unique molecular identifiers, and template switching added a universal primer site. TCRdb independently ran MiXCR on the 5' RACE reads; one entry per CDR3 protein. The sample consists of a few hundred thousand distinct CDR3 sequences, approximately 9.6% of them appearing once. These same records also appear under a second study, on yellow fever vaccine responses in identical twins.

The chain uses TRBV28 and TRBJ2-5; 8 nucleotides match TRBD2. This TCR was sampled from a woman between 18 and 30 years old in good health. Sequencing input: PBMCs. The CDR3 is CASSPGLARQETQYF. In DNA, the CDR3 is TGTGCCAGCAGCCCCGGACTAGCTCGTCAAGAGACCCAGTACTTC.